The text below deals with one T cell receptor (beta chain). The CDR3 consists of 18 residues. This sample stems from a study of control samples from healthy donors and cancer patients. The protocol was immunoSEQ multiplex PCR, while the TCRdb copy is restricted to in-frame clones and leaves out a portion. The table records some 44,000 clones, approximately 70% of them present only once. The source is a male donor with melanoma. Sequencing input: formalin-fixed, paraffin-embedded tissue. The chain is built from TRBV21-1 and TRBJ2-7; the tabulated D call, TRBD2, remains unverified against the DNA. TRBV21-1 is a pseudogene segment. The CDR3 DNA sequence: TGTGCCAGCAGCTCCCGGGGGTGGAGCGGGAGGAGGGACTACGAGCAGTACTTC. Translating gives CASSSRGWSGRRDYEQYF.